The T cell receptor beta chain under discussion was sequenced for a study of T cell responses to AZD1222 COVID-19 vaccine (dated by TCRdb to the early 2020s). Background on the whole study: AZD1222 recipients with second doses at about 4 weeks or about 12 weeks were pooled, because spike-specific TCR depth and breadth did not differ between schedules. Trial participants were enrolled by age into subgroups of 18-55, 56-69 and 70-plus years, and about 150, 27 and 61 TCR-sequenced participants, respectively, were included in these subgroups. A total of over 230 trial participants underwent TCR sequencing, of whom 207 had received two doses of AZD1222 and approximately 25 had received two doses of the MenACWY control vaccine.

Explained via the paper, the time point label denotes: baseline before first vaccination. The vaccinee samples were drawn from two UK trials, COV001 and COV002, one of which was a single-blind randomized controlled phase 2/3 trial testing AZD1222 (ChAdOx1 nCoV-19) in healthy adults. For TCRbeta chain sequencing, PBMC samples from trial participants were taken at day 0 and at day 28 after the second dose. Per the germline V gene, SQVTM is the CDR1 and ANQGSEA is the CDR2. V is pared back by 7 bases and J by 1 base, with 10 bases lying between the germline termini. Taken from cysteine to phenylalanine, the CDR3 has 12 residues. The retained sequence is limited to the CDR3, 36 bases, with the frame set at the first base. Regarding this clone: Its cognate antigen has yet to be identified. Base-call qualities are not available, and no considerably larger clone is one nucleotide away.

The CDR3 regions of human TCRbeta chains were analyzed by immunosequencing. In the authors' own workflow: TCRs in the repertoires were compared against a reference library of SARS-CoV-2-specific TCRs that had been generated with the MIRA antigen-specificity platform. Breadth was defined as the fraction of unique TCRs that were SARS-CoV-2-associated, and depth was defined as the fraction of total T cells that were SARS-CoV-2-associated. Using the MIRA data, each spike-specific TCR was assigned both to the spike region to which the TCR was reactive and to a CD4 or CD8 class. Log10-transformed breadth and depth values were compared by one-way ANOVA with Sidak's multiple comparisons tests. TCRdb limited this immuneACCESS table to in-frame rearrangements with V and J called. A share of clones is missing; checked studies link under half to unresolved V genes, and the rest is unexplained. The V and J calls and clone size come from that table; D and trimming were worked out from the DNA. This sample is represented by around 180,000 clones; 85% to 95% of them were singletons. Roughly 10% of the sample is in the top ten clones.

General study outcomes and caveats: A significant rise in spike-specific TCR breadth and depth was observed after two AZD1222 doses relative to day 0 and relative to MenACWY recipients. Conclusions about previously exposed vaccinees are limited, since just a handful of AZD1222 recipients were seropositive for SARS-CoV-2 at baseline. Participants were mostly white British, with more females than males. The authors suggested clonal diversity may have been underestimated. Reportedly, almost half of the unique spike-specific TCRs recognized epitopes lying outside the regions that are mutated in the B.1.351 and B.1.1.7 variants. CD4 TCRs associated with the vaccine covered the entire spike protein, and the dominant responses were in regions 160-218 and 743-854. Because no samples from the day 14 peak response were available, repertoires could be characterized only after the peak T cell response. In the small 56-69-year group, the increase in depth fell short of significance, most likely because of low power.

This receptor was obtained from an adult in good health. Source: peripheral blood, taken on day 0 of AZD1222 vaccination. The chain joins TRBV29-1 to TRBJ1-1; the D segment could be TRBD1, given 5 matching bases. The CDR3 reads CSGTGTNTEAFF. Read as DNA, the sequence is TGCAGCGGGACGGGGACGAACACTGAAGCTTTCTTT.